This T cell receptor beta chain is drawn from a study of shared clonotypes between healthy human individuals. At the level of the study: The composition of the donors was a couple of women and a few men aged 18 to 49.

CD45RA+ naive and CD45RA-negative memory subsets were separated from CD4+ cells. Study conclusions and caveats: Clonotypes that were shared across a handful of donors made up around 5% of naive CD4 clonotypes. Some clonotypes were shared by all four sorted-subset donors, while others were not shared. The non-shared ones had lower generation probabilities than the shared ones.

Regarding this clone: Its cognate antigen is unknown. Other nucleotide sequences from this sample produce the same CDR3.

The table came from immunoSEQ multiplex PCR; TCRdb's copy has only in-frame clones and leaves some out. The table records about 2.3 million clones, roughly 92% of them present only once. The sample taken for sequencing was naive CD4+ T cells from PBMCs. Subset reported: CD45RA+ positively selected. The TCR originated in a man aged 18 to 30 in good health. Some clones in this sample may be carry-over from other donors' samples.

This CDR3 reads CASSLETGANVLTF. In DNA, the CDR3 is TGCGCCAGCAGCTTGGAGACTGGGGCCAACGTCCTGACTTTC. V and J are TRBV5-1 and TRBJ2-6; D is unresolved. CDR1 SGHRS and CDR2 YFSETQ come from the germline V gene. Deletions cut 0 bases from V and 2 bases from J, with 3 bases between. The CDR3 sequence is 14 residues long.